One and the same sample provided the 13 T cell receptor beta chains below, sequenced in a study of T cell responses to AZD1222 COVID-19 vaccine. Profiling relied on immunoSEQ multiplex PCR, and the TCRdb table lists in-frame clones only, not all of them. Among about 120,000 clones, 86% were seen once, and the ten largest hold about 2.9%. Sequences were derived from peripheral blood, sampled 28 days after the second AZD1222 dose. The receptors stem from an adult who received the AZD1222 COVID-19 vaccine.

This chain joins TRBV10-2 and TRBJ2-1, with a weak D call TRBD2 (5 bases). Germline values: CDR1 WSHSY, CDR2 SAAADI. The ends were cut back, 6 bases at V and 7 bases at J, with 19 bases in the middle. CDR3 length: 15 amino acids. CDR3 residues: CASSGYSSGMNEQFF. The CDR3 bases are TGCGCCAGCAGCGGATATTCATCGGGGATGAATGAGCAGTTCTTC.

As regards this clone: The same CDR3 can be traced to other DNA sequences in this sample. The chain joins TRBV6-2 or TRBV6-3 to TRBJ2-5, with D unresolved. This CDR3 has 11 amino acids. Trimming took off 3 bases at V and 5 bases at J, with 4 bases between the two ends. In germline, CDR1 is MNHEY, CDR2 SVGEGT. The CDR3 sequence: CASSYGETQYF. DNA for the CDR3: TGTGCCAGCAGTTATGGGGAGACCCAGTACTTC.

V gene TRBV3-1 (or the pseudogene TRBV3-2) combines with J gene TRBJ2-7; D gene uncertain. This CDR3 contains 15 residues. Germline loops: CDR1 LGHDT, CDR2 YNNKEL (reference sequence). Trimming pared 0 bases from V and 3 bases from J, leaving 12 bases between. In DNA form, the CDR3 reads TGTGCCAGCAGCCAAGAAGTACACGGCTACTACGAGCAGTACTTC. Translating gives CASSQEVHGYYEQYF.

This chain uses TRBV11-2 with TRBJ2-5; D ambiguous. The CDR3 length is 14 residues. V was pared by 6 bases and J by 5 bases, with 16 bases between. CDR1 is SGHAT and CDR2 is FQNNGV in the germline V gene. The CDR3 loop is CASRKTDARETQYF. The CDR3, as DNA: TGTGCCAGCAGGAAAACGGACGCGAGGGAGACCCAGTACTTC.

A note on this clone: Other DNA sequences in this specimen translate into the identical CDR3. This chain links TRBV30 with TRBJ1-1; no reliable D call. Per the germline V gene, CDR1 is GTSNPN and CDR2 is SVGIG (reference sequence). The CDR3 spans 12 residues. Deletions cut 3 bases from V and 1 base from J, with 6 bases between. In DNA, the CDR3 is TGTGCCTGGAGATGGGGGAACACTGAAGCTTTCTTT. It is translated as CAWRWGNTEAFF.

The J gene is TRBJ1-3, the V gene TRBV7-9; perhaps TRBD1 as D (5 bases). The CDR3 is 15 residues long. The V and J ends lost 5 bases and 4 bases respectively, with 15 bases between them. From germline, CDR1 is SEHNR and CDR2 FQNEAQ (reference sequence). The chain's CDR3 is CASSLSGAGGNTIYF. The CDR3 DNA follows: TGTGCCAGCAGCCTCTCCGGGGCCGGAGGAAACACCATATATTTT.

CDR3 region: CASSRAGTQETQYF. As DNA, the CDR3 is TGTGCCAGCTCACGTGCTGGCACCCAAGAGACCCAGTACTTC. This chain uses TRBV18 with TRBJ2-5; D unresolved. Per germline, CDR1 KGHSH and CDR2 LQKENI. The CDR3 runs 14 residues. Trimming stripped 4 bases from V and 1 base from J, with 10 bases between. Looking up the rest from reference TRBV18 and TRBJ2-5 gives the full variable domain: NAGVMQNPRHLVRRRGQEARLRCSPMKGHSHVYWYRQLPEEGLKFMVYLQKENIIDESGMPKERFSAEFPKEGPSILRIQQVVRGDSAAYFCASSRAGTQETQYFGPGTRLLVL.

The chain uses TRBV18 and TRBJ1-4; D possibly corresponds to TRBD1 (5 bases). V gave up 2 bases and J gave up 5 bases, with 15 bases separating them. CDR1 and CDR2 from the germline V gene are KGHSH and LQKENI. There are 16 residues in the CDR3. The DNA of the CDR3 is TGTGCCAGCTCACCAGGGGCAGCGATATTAAATGAAAAACTGTTTTTT. This codes for CASSPGAAILNEKLFF.

The rearrangement joins TRBV2 to TRBJ1-4, with TRBD1 identical over 7 bases. The trim removed 6 bases at V and 7 bases at J, leaving 14 bases unmatched. The length of the CDR3 is 16 residues. The germline V gene has CDR1 SNHLY and CDR2 FYNNEI. CDR3 region: CASRGIGGSASEKLFF. DNA of the CDR3: TGTGCCAGCAGGGGGATAGGGGGCTCGGCATCTGAAAAACTGTTTTTT.

This rearrangement joins TRBV27 to TRBJ1-6; TRBD1 is a possible D gene (6 bases). This CDR3 has 15 residues. The V and J ends lost 6 bases and 9 bases respectively, with 18 bases between them. CDR1 is MNHEY, CDR2 SMNVEV, per germline (reference sequence). The CDR3 bases are TGTGCCAGCAGACCGACAGGAGGGCCGGCTTCACCCCTCCACTTT. This sequence encodes CASRPTGGPASPLHF.

The rearrangement joins TRBV7-9 to TRBJ1-2; no reliable D call. V shed 5 bases and J shed 5 bases, with 12 bases lying between them. This CDR3 has 13 residues. Germline V gene lookup returns CDR1 SEHNR and CDR2 FQNEAQ (reference sequence). For the CDR3, the DNA is TGTGCCAGCAGCCCAAGCGTCGAGTATGGCTACACCTTC. Its translation is CASSPSVEYGYTF.

The gene calls are TRBV28 and TRBJ2-1; D is perhaps TRBD1 (5 bases). CDR3 length: 17 residues. V was cut by 6 bases and J by 0 bases, with 18 bases left in between. Germline V gives CDR1 MDHEN, CDR2 SYDVKM. In nucleotides, the CDR3 is TGTGCCAGCAGCCCCCCCCGGCAGGGCGCCTCCTACAATGAGCAGTTCTTC. Amino acids: CASSPPRQGASYNEQFF.

This clone was seen just once. Other DNA sequences in the same sample also yield this CDR3. The chain couples TRBV12-3 or TRBV12-4 to TRBJ1-2; 10 bases map to TRBD1. J was trimmed by 5 bases and V by 5 bases; bases with no gene match: 2. This CDR3 is built from 13 residues. DNA for the CDR3: TGTGCCAGCAGTCCGGGACAGGGGTATGGCTACACCTTC. Its protein product is CASSPGQGYGYTF.